This paragraph reports one TCR beta chain. Antigen: not known. TCRdb processed the RT-PCR reads anew with MiXCR; each CDR3 protein has one entry. The sample comprises some 850,000 distinct CDR3 sequences, roughly 18% of which are singletons, and about a tenth rests with the top ten. The sample belongs to a study of response to subunit inactivated influenza vaccine. Whole-study results and caveats: The authors suggested that few new T cells are recruited per seasonal influenza vaccination.

This specimen consisted of PBMCs from blood, obtained roughly 5 days after vaccination. The sequence derives from a man over 45 who received an inactivated influenza vaccine.

Written as DNA, the CDR3 is TGTGCCAGCAAAACAGGGTCAGGGCTCAAGGGGGAGACCCAGTACTTC. This encodes CASKTGSGLKGETQYF. This chain uses TRBV6-1 with TRBJ2-5; possibly TRBD1 for D (6 bases). CDR1 and CDR2 from the germline V gene are MNHNS and SASEGT. The V and J ends lost 7 bases and 5 bases respectively, with 23 bases between them. The CDR3 is 16 amino acids.